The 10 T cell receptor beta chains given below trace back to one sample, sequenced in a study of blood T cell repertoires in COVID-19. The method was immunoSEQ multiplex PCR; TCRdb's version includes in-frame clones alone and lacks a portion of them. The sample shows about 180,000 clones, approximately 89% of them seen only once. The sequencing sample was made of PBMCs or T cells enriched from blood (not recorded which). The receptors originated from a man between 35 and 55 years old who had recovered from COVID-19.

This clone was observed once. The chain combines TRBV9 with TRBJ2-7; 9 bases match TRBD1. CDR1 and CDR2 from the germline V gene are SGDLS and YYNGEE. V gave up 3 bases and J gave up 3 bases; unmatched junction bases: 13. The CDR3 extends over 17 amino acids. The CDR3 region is CASSAPRNGTGFYEQYF. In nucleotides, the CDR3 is TGTGCCAGCAGCGCCCCGCGTAACGGGACAGGGTTCTACGAGCAGTACTTC.

The CDR3 loop is CASVVRGYSPLHF. Here the CDR3 DNA reads TGTGCCAGCGTAGTTAGGGGTTATTCACCCCTCCACTTT. The rearrangement links TRBV9 to TRBJ1-6; D perhaps matches TRBD1 (5 bases). The CDR3 is 13 amino acids. Germline CDR1 and CDR2: SGDLS and YYNGEE. V lost 7 bases, J lost 8 bases, and 13 bases lay in between.

CDR3 in DNA: TGTGCCAGCAGTGACGCTCTAGGACAGTTGAACACTGAAGCTTTCTTT. Translated: CASSDALGQLNTEAFF. V usage is TRBV28 and J usage is TRBJ1-1; D perhaps matches TRBD1 (6 bases). Germline loops: CDR1 MDHEN, CDR2 SYDVKM. The CDR3 is 16 amino acids. Trimming removed 5 bases from V and 0 bases from J, with 16 bases in between.

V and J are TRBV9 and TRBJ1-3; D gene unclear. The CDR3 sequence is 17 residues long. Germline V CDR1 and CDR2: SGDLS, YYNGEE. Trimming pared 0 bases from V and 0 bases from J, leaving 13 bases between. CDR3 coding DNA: TGTGCCAGCAGCGTAGGCTTACAGCCGTACTCTGGAAACACCATATATTTT. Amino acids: CASSVGLQPYSGNTIYF.

The DNA for the CDR3 is TGTGCCACCAGCAGAGATCATTGGACAGGGTCTGGAAACACCATATATTTT. Its protein product is CATSRDHWTGSGNTIYF. J is TRBJ1-3 and V is TRBV15; 8 bases line up with TRBD1. The length of the CDR3 is 17 residues. Trimming cost V 0 bases and J 1 base; bases outside gene matches: 5. Germline CDR1 LNHNV, CDR2 YYDKDF (reference sequence).

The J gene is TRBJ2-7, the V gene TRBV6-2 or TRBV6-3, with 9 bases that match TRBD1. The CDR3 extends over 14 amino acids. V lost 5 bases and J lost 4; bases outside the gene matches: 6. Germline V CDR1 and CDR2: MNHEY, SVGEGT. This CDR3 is CASSRGQGFYEQYF. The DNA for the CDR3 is TGTGCCAGCAGTCGGGGACAGGGATTTTACGAGCAGTACTTC.

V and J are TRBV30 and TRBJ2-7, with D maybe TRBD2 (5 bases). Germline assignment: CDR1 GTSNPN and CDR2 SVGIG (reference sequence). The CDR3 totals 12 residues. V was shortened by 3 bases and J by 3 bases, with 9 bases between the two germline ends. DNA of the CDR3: TGTGCCTGGAGCGCAACTAGCTACGAGCAGTACTTC. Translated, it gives CAWSATSYEQYF. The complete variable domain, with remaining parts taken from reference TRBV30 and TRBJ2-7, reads SQTIHQWPATLVQPVGSPLSLECTVEGTSNPNLYWYRQAAGRGLQLLFYSVGIGQISSEVPQNLSASRPQDRQFILSSKKLLLSDSGFYLCAWSATSYEQYFGPGTRLTVT.

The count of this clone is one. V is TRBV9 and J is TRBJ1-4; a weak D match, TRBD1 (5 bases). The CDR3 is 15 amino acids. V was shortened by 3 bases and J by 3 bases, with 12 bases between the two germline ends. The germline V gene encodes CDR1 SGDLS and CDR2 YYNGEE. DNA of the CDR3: TGTGCCAGCAGCGACGGGGGGACGGCTAATGAAAAACTGTTTTTT. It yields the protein CASSDGGTANEKLFF. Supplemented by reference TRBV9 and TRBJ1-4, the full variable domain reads DSGVTQTPKHLITATGQRVTLRCSPRSGDLSVYWYQQSLDQGLQFLIQYYNGEERAKGNILERFSAQQFPDLHSELNLSSLELGDSALYFCASSDGGTANEKLFFGSGTQLSVL.

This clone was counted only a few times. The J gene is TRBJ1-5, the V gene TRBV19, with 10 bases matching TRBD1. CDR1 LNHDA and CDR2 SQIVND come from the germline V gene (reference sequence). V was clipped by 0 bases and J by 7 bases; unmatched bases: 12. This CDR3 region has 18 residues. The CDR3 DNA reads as TGTGCCAGTAGTATAGATGGGCCCGGGACAGGGGTACGGCAGCCCCAGCATTTT. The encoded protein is CASSIDGPGTGVRQPQHF.

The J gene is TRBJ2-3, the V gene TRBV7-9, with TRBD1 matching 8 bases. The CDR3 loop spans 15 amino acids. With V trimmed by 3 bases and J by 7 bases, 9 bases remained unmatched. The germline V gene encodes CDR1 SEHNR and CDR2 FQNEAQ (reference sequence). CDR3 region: CASSFRDRTRNTQYF. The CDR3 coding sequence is TGTGCCAGCAGCTTCCGGGACAGGACGCGAAATACGCAGTATTTT.